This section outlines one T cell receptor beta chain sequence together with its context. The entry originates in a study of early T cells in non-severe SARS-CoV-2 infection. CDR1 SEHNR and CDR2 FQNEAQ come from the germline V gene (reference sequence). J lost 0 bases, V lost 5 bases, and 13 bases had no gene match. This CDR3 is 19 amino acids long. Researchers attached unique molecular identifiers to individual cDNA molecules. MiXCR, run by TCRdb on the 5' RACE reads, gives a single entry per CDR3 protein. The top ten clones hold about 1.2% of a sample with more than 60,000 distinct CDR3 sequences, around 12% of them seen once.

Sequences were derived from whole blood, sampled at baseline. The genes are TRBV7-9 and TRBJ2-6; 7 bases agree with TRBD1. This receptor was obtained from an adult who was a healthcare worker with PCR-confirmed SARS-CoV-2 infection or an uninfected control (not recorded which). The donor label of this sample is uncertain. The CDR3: CASSPRIRDSPSGANVLTF. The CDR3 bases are TGTGCCAGCAGCCCGCGTATTCGGGACAGCCCCTCTGGGGCCAACGTCCTGACTTTC. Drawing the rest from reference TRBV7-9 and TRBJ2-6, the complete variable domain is DTGVSQNPRHKITKRGQNVTFRCDPISEHNRLYWYRQTLGQGPEFLTYFQNEAQLEKSRLLSDRFSAERPKGSFSTLEIQRTEQGDSAMYLCASSPRIRDSPSGANVLTFGAGSRLTVL.